This T cell receptor beta chain stems from a study of cytomegalovirus exposure and HLA in healthy donors (TCRdb year 2017). For the wider study: An earlier analysis of around 600 of the donors reported more than 250 Gb of sequence data and some 100 million unique TCR beta sequences from approximately 180 million T cells. About five DR-DQ haplotypes were treated as single units for association and clustering because of strong linkage in the cohort. On average, 235,054 unique TCR beta nucleotide sequences were sequenced per donor among 350 to 400 genotyped donors of the cohort, with roughly 18% of those sequences being non-productive. An early release covering roughly 640 HLA-typed donors comprised about 300 gigabases of sequencing data and tens of millions of unique TCR sequences. In a later analysis, previously published TCR beta repertoires from 666 donors were re-analyzed and high-resolution HLA genotyping was added so that TCR occurrence patterns could be studied. High-throughput TCR immunosequencing, statistical association of individual TCRs with disease status, and machine learning were combined to predict cytomegalovirus infection status. Alongside the repertoire data, information on donor age, sex, ethnicity and CMV serostatus was compiled. Typing coverage differed by locus: A, B, C, DRB1 and DQB1 were typed in roughly 620-640 donors, DQA1 in roughly 500, DPA1 in approximately 610, and DPB1 in approximately 450. The genetic ancestry cluster associated with self-reported Caucasian donors included 81% of the 398 genotyped donors. In an earlier analysis of a few hundred of the donors, high-throughput TCR beta sequencing was used to judge whether each TCR beta V gene segment behaved as functional or pseudogenic. Rather than drawing on any new phenotypic data, the later analysis identified candidate immune exposures from TCR beta sequences and the way those sequences occurred across donors. The study aimed to test whether signatures of past pathogen exposure could be identified by cataloging public T cell receptors. HLA typing included class I and class II loci at four-digit resolution. The study used immunosequencing to profile the T cell repertoires of approximately 690 subjects and linked those repertoires to cytomegalovirus serostatus. A later genetic analysis took genome-wide SNP genotypes for 398 of the 666 donors and used that subset as a discovery cohort. All discovery cohort repertoires had been generated on a single sequencing platform. A separate validation cohort of roughly 110 different subjects was used in addition to the roughly 700-subject first cohort.

Library preparation employed the immunoSEQ multiplex PCR assay. For the multiplex PCR, a mixture combining 60 forward primers for TCR Vbeta segments and 13 reverse primers for TCR Jbeta segments was used. The CDR3 region of rearranged TCR beta genes was amplified from genomic DNA by a multiplex PCR assay. Amplified TCR beta libraries were sequenced as 87-base-pair reads on the Illumina HiSeq System. As for the original processing: A later analysis tallied around 82 million unique TCR beta chains across the 650 to 750 repertoires, and some 12 million of those chains were shared by two or more donors. Raw reads were error-corrected and collapsed into unique sequences with a nearest-neighbor algorithm that merged closely related sequences to remove PCR and sequencing errors. CDR3 sequences were aligned to IMGT reference sequences to assign V, D and J gene segments. For a sequence to be retained, at least a six-nucleotide match to both a V gene segment and a J gene segment was required. A rearrangement counted as productive if the CDR3 had no stop codons and remained in frame with V and J, and every other rearrangement counted as non-productive. Following IMGT convention, CDR3 was defined as the stretch from the second conserved V-encoded cysteine to the conserved J-encoded phenylalanine. The earlier analysis of about 610 of the donors excluded sequences that lacked an unambiguous match to a single V gene segment. An earlier analysis of roughly 590 of the donors called V segments functional above 56.7% productive rearrangements and segregating when the between-donor standard deviation exceeded 5%. A statistical classification framework was built to diagnose cytomegalovirus status from the catalog of TCR beta chain sequences. In a later analysis, TCR nucleotide sequences were compared against IMGT/GENE-DB human TR gene sequences so that V and J genes could be assigned. The TCRdist pipeline was used in a later analysis to assign CDR3 sequences and most-parsimonious VDJ recombination scenarios. In a later analysis, each TCR beta chain was defined by its CDR3 amino acid sequence together with its V-gene family, and reads without a unique V-gene family were excluded. To address suspected cross-contamination and a sequencing artifact, a later analysis removed 450 to 700 highly shared, low-generation-probability nucleotide sequences. In a later analysis, a clonal expansion index for each public chain was calculated from normalized within-repertoire ranks of inferred template counts. In a later analysis, generation probabilities were computed with a VDJ recombination model fitted to out-of-frame rearrangements, and the resulting probabilities were checked against IGoR. A later analysis scored TCR-TCR, TCR-HLA and TCR-CMV co-occurrence with hypergeometric tests, applying a repertoire-size bias correction to TCR pairs. In a later analysis, false discovery rates were estimated by permuting HLA or CMV assignments 20 times. In a later analysis, co-occurring TCRs were grouped using DBSCAN, with TCRdist sequence similarity added in when clustering inside HLA-allele-positive subsets. Repertoires with fewer than 30,000 or more than 120,000 public chains, plus five repertoires with anomalous nucleotide sharing, were excluded from co-occurrence clustering. TCRdb provides this immuneACCESS table in a form limited to in-frame rearrangements. Some clones are lacking; in checked studies, under half of them reflect an unresolved V gene, and why the rest are absent is not known. Clone size and the V and J calls come from that table; the DNA yielded D and trimming. This sample's table lists 60,000 to 65,000 clones. The biggest ten clones account for 3.6% of the sample.

The CDR3, from cysteine to phenylalanine, totals 12 residues. The sequence is cut down to CDR3 DNA, 36 bases in frame from base 1. The germline V gene (reference sequence) gives CDR1 as GTSNPN and CDR2 as SVGIG. V and J are trimmed by 3 bases and 5 bases, and the gene matches miss 1 base of the junction. On this clone: Its cognate antigen has yet to be identified.

The cohort comprised some 700 healthy bone marrow donors. At the time of sampling, all cohort members were nominally healthy, though unrecorded immune exposures were likely present. The donor was CMV seronegative and was included in the group of over 300 seronegative cohort members. Each donor provided a peripheral blood sample, and peripheral blood mononuclear cells were used for TCR beta sequencing. The Qiagen DNeasy Blood Extraction Kit was used to extract genomic DNA from the blood cell samples. Broad study findings and their caveats: The 87-base-pair reads could not distinguish some IMGT-functional V segments, including TRBV6-2 and TRBV6-3, so those segments were excluded. In a later analysis, most CMV-associated TCR beta chains were found to appear HLA-restricted, with HLA associations seemingly driven largely by CMV exposure. The sequencing pipeline was judged likely to have produced a cluster of highly shared sequence variants as a technical artifact. For the cohort, immune exposure information was limited to CMV serostatus. The cohort was sequenced for TCR beta chains only, and without alpha or paired-chain data the features that could be detected were limited. V-gene and J-gene trimming of TCR beta chains was associated with a missense DCLRE1C variant in a later genetic analysis, and the association was replicated in an independent cohort. A later analysis reported that several top co-occurrence clusters appeared linked to parvovirus B19, influenza, CMV and Epstein-Barr virus. The study gave a list of about 150 TCR beta chains associated with cytomegalovirus. Linkage disequilibrium might explain the correlated functional status among segregating V segments, but an unknown experimental factor could not be excluded. In a later analysis, 16,951 TCR beta sequences were associated with specific HLA alleles at a false discovery rate of 0.05. The presence/absence analyses assumed that sequencing depth was roughly uniform across donors, and that assumption may not be true. A further reported finding was that TCR beta sequences accurately predicted the HLA-A and HLA-B alleles for most subjects in the first cohort. Strong co-occurrence of HLA alleles, especially DR and DQ, made assigning TCR associations to individual alleles difficult. Because HLA typing was missing for some donors at each locus, association tests included only the typed subset. Compared with the roughly 670-donor mean, donors in an Asian-associated ancestry cluster had fewer N-insertions in productive TCRs, according to a later genetic analysis. Most TCR sequences were seen in very few donors, while some public TCRs were found in many individuals. The classifier was reported to diagnose cytomegalovirus status with high specificity and sensitivity in both the original and validation cohorts. Because counts were too low, roughly 18 rarely observed V segments, including chromosome 9 orphons, were left out of the earlier analysis of 500 to 750 of the donors. It was suggested by the authors that the approach could potentially be generalized to other disease states and immunological phenotypes. In vitro tests confirmed that a few of the cytomegalovirus-associated TCR beta chains recognize cytomegalovirus antigens. Broadly in line with IMGT annotations, most TCR beta V segments showed up in productive rearrangements about 90% or about 30% of the time in an earlier analysis of 587 of the donors. In a later analysis, HLA-associated TCR beta chains showed more clonal expansion and lower generation probabilities than non-associated chains that were equally common. In a later analysis, TCR association rates were found to vary across HLA loci, with the most associated TCRs seen for DRB1 alleles and the fewest for HLA-C alleles.

Input material: PBMCs. The chain is assembled from TRBV30 and TRBJ2-3, with 8 bases matching TRBD2. The TCR originated in a woman between 18 and 29 years old in good health and CMV-seronegative. The sequence in DNA is TGTGCCTGGAGCCGGGGGGGAGATACGCAGTATTTT. Its protein product is CAWSRGGDTQYF. The CDR3, completed at both ends by the reference TRBV30 and TRBJ2-3 genes, gives the full variable domain SQTIHQWPATLVQPVGSPLSLECTVEGTSNPNLYWYRQAAGRGLQLLFYSVGIGQISSEVPQNLSASRPQDRQFILSSKKLLLSDSGFYLCAWSRGGDTQYFGPGTRLTVL.